This T cell receptor (beta chain) was sequenced during a study of metastatic and nonmetastatic thyroid tumors. TCRdb re-called clones from the PCR reads using MiXCR. The profile shows some 10,000 clones, more than 25% of them singletons. Patients had received no treatment of any kind before thyroid surgery. Sample: tumor tissue. The TCR comes from a female donor with papillary thyroid cancer or a benign thyroid nodule (not recorded which). Some clones in this sample may be carry-over from other donors' samples.

CDR3 region: CSAKTGRSSGYTF. In nucleotides, the CDR3 is TGCAGTGCTAAAACAGGGCGTTCGTCGGGCTACACCTTC. This sequence joins TRBV20-1 and TRBJ1-2, with a possible D match to TRBD1 (6 bases). From germline, CDR1 is DFQATT and CDR2 SNEGSKA (reference sequence). The CDR3 covers 13 residues. Trimming stripped 4 bases from V and 8 bases from J, with 17 bases between.